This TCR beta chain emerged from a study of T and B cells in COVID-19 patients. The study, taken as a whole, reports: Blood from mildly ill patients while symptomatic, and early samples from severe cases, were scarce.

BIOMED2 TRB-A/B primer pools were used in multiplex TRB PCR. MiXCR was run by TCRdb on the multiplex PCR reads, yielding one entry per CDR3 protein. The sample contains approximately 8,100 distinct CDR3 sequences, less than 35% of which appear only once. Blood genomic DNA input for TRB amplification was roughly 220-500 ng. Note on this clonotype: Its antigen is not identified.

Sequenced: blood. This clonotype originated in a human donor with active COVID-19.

In DNA, the CDR3 is TGCGCCAGCAGCTTTGGGATACCTAGCACAGATACGCAGTATTTT. Translating it yields CASSFGIPSTDTQYF. The rearrangement links TRBV5-1 to TRBJ2-3, with unresolved D. V dropped 2 bases and J dropped 0 bases, with 10 bases sitting between them. CDR1 and CDR2 (germline): SGHRS, YFSETQ. The CDR3 is made up of 15 amino acids.